This T cell receptor beta chain was identified during a study of shared clonotypes between healthy human individuals. CDR1 and CDR2 (germline): MGHRA, YSYEKL. The CDR3 runs 14 residues. The V and J ends lost 2 bases and 4 bases, in that order; junction bases with no gene match: 3. Donors were healthy HIV-negative adults without recently reported acute infections or vaccinations. The split of CD4+ cells yielded CD45RA+ naive and CD45RA-negative memory subsets. The sample holds one count of this clone. Data came from immunoSEQ multiplex PCR; TCRdb stores just in-frame clones and leaves some out. The sample lists about 2.4 million clones; 90% to 95% were seen once.

This TCR was recovered from a man aged 18-30 years in good health. Some clones in this sample may be carry-over from other donors' samples. V is TRBV4-1 and J is TRBJ2-5; 8 bases fit TRBD1. The sample taken for sequencing was naive CD4+ T cells from PBMCs. The subset is: CD45RA+ positively selected. The CDR3 DNA is TGCGCCAGCAGCCAACAGGGGACAGGAGAGACCCAGTACTTC. Translation gives CASSQQGTGETQYF.